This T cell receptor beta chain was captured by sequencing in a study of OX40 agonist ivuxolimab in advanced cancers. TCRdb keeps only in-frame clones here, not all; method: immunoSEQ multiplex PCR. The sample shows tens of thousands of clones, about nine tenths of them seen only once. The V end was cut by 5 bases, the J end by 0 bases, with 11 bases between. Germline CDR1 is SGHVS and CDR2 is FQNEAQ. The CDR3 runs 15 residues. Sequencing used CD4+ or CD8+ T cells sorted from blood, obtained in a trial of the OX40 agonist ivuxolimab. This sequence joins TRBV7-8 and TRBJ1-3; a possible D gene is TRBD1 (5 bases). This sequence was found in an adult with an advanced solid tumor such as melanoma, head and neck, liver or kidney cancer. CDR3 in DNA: TGTGCCAGCAGCCTAGGGGTCAACTCTGGAAACACCATATATTTT. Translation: CASSLGVNSGNTIYF. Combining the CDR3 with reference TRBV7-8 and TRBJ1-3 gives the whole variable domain GAGVSQSPRYKVAKRGQDVALRCDPISGHVSLFWYQQALGQGPEFLTYFQNEAQLDKSGLPSDRFFAERPEGSVSTLKIQRTQQEDSAVYLCASSLGVNSGNTIYFGEGSWLTVV.